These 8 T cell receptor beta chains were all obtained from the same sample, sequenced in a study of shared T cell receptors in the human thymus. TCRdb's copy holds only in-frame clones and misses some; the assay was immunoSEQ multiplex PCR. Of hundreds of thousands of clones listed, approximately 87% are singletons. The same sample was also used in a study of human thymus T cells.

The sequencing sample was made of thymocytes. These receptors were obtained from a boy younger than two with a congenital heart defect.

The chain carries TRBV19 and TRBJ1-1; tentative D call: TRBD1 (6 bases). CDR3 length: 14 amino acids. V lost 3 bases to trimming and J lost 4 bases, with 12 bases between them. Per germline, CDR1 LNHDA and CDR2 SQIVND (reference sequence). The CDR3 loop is CASSMRRGGTEAFF. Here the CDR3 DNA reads TGTGCCAGTAGTATGAGGAGGGGGGGCACTGAAGCTTTCTTT.

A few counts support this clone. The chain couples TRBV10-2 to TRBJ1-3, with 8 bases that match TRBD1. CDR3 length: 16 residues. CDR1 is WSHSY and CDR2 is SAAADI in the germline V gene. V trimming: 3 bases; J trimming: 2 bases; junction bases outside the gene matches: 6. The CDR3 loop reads CASSEDRGRTGNTIYF. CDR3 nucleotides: TGCGCCAGCAGTGAAGACAGGGGTAGGACTGGAAACACCATATATTTT.

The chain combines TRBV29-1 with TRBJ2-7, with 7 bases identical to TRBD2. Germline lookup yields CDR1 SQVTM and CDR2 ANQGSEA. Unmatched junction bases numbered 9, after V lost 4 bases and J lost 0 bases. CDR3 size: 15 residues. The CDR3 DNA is TGCAGCGTTGTTGCTAGCGGTCACGGCTCCTACGAGCAGTACTTC. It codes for CSVVASGHGSYEQYF.

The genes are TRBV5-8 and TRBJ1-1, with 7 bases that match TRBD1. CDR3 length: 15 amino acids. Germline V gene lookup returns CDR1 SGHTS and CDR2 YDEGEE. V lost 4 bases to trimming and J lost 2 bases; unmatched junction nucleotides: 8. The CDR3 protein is CASSNSGQDNTEAFF. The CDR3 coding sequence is TGTGCCAGCAGCAATAGTGGACAGGACAACACTGAAGCTTTCTTT.

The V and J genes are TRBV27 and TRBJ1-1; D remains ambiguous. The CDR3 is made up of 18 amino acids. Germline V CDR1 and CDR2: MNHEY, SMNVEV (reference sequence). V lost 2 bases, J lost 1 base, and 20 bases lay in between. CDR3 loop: CASSLKFRAAGGNTEAFF. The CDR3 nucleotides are TGTGCCAGCAGTTTAAAGTTTCGGGCGGCCGGAGGGAACACTGAAGCTTTCTTT.

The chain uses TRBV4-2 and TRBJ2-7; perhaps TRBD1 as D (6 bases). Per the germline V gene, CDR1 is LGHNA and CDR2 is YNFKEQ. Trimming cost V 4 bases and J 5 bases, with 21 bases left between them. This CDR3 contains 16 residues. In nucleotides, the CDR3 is TGTGCCAGCAGCCCGAGTCCCGACAGGAAGTCGCACGAGCAGTACTTC. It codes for CASSPSPDRKSHEQYF.

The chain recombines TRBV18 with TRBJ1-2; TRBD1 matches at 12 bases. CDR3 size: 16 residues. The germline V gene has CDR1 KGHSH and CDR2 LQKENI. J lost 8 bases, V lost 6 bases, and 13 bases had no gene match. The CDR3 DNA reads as TGTGCCAGCTCCCACGTCCCGGGACAGGGGGCTGGAGGCTACACCTTC. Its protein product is CASSHVPGQGAGGYTF.

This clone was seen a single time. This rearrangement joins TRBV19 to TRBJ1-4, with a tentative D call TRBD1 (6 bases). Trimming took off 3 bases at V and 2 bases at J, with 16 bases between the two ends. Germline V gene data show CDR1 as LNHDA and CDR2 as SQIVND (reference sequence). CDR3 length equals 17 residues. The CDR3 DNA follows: TGTGCCAGTAGTATCTTGGGCAGGGGTTCGACTAATGAAAAACTGTTTTTT. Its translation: CASSILGRGSTNEKLFF.